This TCR beta chain is from a study of blood T cell repertoires in COVID-19. In the authors' workflow: Reference gene primer amplification yielded estimated nucleated cell counts. Only in-frame clones appear in the TCRdb table, and some are missing; sequencing was by immunoSEQ multiplex PCR. Clonal size and the V and J genes are those of that table, whereas D and trimming came from the DNA. This sample has about 340,000 clones, with approximately 92% found just once. The receptor was isolated from a woman in her twenties or thirties who had recovered from COVID-19. Sequencing was performed on PBMCs or T cells enriched from blood (not recorded which).

CDR3 bases: TGTGCCAGCACTAATTTGGGGGGGGTCGAGCAGTTCTTC. Amino acid sequence: CASTNLGGVEQFF. The gene calls are TRBV12-3 or TRBV12-4 and TRBJ2-1, with TRBD2 matching over 7 bases. The junction had 10 bases not matched to a gene; V was cut back by 7 bases and J by 10 bases. This CDR3 has 13 amino acids.